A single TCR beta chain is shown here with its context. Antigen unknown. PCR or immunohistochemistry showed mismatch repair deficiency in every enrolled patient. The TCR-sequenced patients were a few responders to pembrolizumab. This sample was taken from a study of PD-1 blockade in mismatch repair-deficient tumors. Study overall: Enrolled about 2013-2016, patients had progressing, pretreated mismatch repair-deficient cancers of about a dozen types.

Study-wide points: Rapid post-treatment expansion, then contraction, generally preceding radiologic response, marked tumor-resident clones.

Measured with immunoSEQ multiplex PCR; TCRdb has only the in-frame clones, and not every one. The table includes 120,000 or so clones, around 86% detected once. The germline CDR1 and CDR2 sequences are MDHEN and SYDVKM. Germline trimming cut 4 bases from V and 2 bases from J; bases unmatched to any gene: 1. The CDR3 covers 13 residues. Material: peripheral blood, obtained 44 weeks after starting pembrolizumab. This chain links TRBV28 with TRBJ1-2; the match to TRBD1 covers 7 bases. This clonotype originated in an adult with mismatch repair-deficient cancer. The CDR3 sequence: CASSSDRNYGYTF. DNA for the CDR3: TGTGCCAGCAGTTCGGACAGGAACTATGGCTACACCTTC.